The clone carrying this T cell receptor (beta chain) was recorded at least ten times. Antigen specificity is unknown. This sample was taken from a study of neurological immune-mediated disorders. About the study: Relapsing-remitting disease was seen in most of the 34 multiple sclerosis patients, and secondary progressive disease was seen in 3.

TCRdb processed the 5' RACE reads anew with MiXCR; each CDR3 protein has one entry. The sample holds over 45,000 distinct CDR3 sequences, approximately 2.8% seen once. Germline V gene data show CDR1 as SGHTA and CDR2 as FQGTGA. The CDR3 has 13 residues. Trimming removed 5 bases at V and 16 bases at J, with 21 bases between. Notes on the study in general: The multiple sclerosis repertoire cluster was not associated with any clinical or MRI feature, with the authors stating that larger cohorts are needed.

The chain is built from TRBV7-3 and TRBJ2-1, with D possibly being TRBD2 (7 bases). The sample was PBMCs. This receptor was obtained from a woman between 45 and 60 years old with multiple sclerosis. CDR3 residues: CASSEKRGGKEFF. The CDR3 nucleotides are TGTGCCAGCAGCGAGAAAAGGGGGGGAAAGGAATTCTTC.